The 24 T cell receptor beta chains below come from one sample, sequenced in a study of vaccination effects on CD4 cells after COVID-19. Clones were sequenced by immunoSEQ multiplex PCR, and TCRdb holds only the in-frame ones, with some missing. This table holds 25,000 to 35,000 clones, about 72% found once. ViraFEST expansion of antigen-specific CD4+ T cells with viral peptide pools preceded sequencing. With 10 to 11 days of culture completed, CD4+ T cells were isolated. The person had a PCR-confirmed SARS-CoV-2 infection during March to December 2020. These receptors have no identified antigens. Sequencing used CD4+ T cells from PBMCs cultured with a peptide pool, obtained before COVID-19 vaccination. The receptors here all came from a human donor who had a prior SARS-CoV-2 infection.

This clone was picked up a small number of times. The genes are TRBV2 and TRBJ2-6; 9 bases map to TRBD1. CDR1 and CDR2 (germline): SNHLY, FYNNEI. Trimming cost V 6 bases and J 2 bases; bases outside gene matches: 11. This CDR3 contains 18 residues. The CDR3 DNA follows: TGTGCCAGCAGGGGGGGACAGGGAGTTCCTCCTGGGGCCAACGTCCTGACTTTC. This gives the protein CASRGGQGVPPGANVLTF.

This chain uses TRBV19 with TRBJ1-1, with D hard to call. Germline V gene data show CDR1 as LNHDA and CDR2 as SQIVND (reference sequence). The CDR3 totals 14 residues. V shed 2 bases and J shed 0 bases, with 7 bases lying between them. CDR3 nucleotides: TGTGCCAGTAGTATAAGGGCGGTGAACACTGAAGCTTTCTTT. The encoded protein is CASSIRAVNTEAFF.

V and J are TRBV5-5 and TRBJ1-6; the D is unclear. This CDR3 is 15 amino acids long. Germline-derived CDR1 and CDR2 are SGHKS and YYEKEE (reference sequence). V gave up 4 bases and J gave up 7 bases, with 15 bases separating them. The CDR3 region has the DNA TGTGCCAGCAGCCTGGTTGAGCTTCTCAATTCACCCCTCCACTTT. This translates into CASSLVELLNSPLHF.

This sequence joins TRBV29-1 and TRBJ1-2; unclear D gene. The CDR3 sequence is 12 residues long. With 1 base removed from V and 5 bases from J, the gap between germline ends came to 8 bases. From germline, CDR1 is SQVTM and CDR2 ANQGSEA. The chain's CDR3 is CSVEARGYGYTF. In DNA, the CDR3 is TGCAGCGTTGAAGCAAGAGGGTATGGCTACACCTTC.

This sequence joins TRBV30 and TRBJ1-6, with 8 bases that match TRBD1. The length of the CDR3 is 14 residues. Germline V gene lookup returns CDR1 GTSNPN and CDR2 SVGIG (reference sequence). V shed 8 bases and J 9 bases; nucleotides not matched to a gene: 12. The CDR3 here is CAGELTGAASPLHF. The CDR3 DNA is TGTGCCGGGGAGCTGACAGGGGCAGCTTCACCCCTCCACTTT.

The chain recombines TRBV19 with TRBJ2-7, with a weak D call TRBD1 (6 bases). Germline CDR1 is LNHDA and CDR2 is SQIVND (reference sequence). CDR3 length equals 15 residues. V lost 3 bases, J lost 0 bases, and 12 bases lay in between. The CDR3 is CASSIGTSPSYEQYF. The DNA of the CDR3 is TGTGCCAGTAGTATTGGGACATCCCCCTCCTACGAGCAGTACTTC.

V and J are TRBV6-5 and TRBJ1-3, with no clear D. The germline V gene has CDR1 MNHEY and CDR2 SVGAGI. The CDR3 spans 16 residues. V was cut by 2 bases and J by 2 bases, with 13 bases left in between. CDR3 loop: CASSYAGQVAGNTIYF. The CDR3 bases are TGTGCCAGCAGTTACGCCGGGCAGGTAGCTGGAAACACCATATATTTT.

The CDR3 DNA follows: TGTGCCAGCACCCCGGGAGCGGCCAACGTCCTGACTTTC. It codes for CASTPGAANVLTF. The V gene is TRBV12-3 or TRBV12-4, the J gene TRBJ2-6; D is possibly TRBD2 (6 bases). The V gene lost 7 bases and the J gene lost 6 bases, with 10 bases spanning the gap. The CDR3 is 13 amino acids.

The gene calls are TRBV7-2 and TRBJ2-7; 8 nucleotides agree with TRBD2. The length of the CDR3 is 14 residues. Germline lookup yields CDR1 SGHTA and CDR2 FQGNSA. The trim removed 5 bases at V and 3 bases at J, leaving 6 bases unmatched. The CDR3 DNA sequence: TGTGCCAGCAGCCCGCGGACTAGCAACTACGAGCAGTACTTC. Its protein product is CASSPRTSNYEQYF.

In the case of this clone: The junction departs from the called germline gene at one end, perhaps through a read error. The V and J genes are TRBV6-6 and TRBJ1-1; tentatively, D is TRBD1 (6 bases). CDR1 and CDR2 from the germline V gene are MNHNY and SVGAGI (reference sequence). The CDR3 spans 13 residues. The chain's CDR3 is CASIYRDISLAFF. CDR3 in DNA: TGTGCCAGCATTTACCGGGACATAAGTTTAGCTTTCTTT.

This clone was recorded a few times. Here the CDR3 reads CASSRAGQGGTDTQYF. The DNA for the CDR3 is TGTGCCAGCAGCCGGGCAGGACAGGGGGGGACAGATACGCAGTATTTT. The genes are TRBV5-4 and TRBJ2-3; TRBD1 agrees at 10 bases. This CDR3 has 16 residues. Germline V lookup: CDR1 SGHNT, CDR2 YYREEE (reference sequence). V lost 4 bases, J lost 3 bases, and 8 bases stayed unmatched.

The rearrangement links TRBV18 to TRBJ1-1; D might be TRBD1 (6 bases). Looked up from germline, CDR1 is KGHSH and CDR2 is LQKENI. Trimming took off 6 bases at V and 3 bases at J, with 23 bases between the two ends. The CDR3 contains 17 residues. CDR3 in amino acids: CASSPTSPGQLDTEAFF. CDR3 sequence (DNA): TGTGCCAGCTCCCCAACCTCTCCAGGACAGCTTGACACTGAAGCTTTCTTT.

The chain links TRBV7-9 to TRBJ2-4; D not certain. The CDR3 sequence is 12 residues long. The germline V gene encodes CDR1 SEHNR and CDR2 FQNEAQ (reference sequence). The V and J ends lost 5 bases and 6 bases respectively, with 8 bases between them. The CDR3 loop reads CASSRDINIQYF. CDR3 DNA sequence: TGTGCCAGCAGCCGTGATATAAACATTCAGTACTTC. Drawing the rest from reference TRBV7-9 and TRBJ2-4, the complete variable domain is DTGVSQNPRHKITKRGQNVTFRCDPISEHNRLYWYRQTLGQGPEFLTYFQNEAQLEKSRLLSDRFSAERPKGSFSTLEIQRTEQGDSAMYLCASSRDINIQYFGAGTRLSVL.

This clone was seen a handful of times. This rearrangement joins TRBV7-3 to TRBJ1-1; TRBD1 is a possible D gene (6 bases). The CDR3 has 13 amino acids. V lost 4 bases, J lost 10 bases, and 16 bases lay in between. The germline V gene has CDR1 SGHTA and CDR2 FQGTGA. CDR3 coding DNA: TGTGCCAGCAGCTCCCGGGGGCCCGGTGGAGCTTTCTTT. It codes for CASSSRGPGGAFF.

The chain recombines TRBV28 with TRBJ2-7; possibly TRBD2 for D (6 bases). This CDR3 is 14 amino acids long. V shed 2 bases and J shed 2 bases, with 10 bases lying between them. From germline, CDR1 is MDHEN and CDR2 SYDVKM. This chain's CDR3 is CASSLTGEAYEQYF. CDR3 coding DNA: TGTGCCAGCAGTTTAACGGGAGAGGCCTACGAGCAGTACTTC. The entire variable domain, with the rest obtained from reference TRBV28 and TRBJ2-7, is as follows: DVKVTQSSRYLVKRTGEKVFLECVQDMDHENMFWYRQDPGLGLRLIYFSYDVKMKEKGDIPEGYSVSREKKERFSLILESASTNQTSMYLCASSLTGEAYEQYFGPGTRLTVT.

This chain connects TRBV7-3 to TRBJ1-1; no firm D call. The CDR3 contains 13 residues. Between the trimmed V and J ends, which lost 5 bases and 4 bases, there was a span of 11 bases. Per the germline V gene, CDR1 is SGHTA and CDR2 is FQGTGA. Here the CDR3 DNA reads TGTGCCAGCAGCCGGACTGATTTCACTGAAGCTTTCTTT. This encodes CASSRTDFTEAFF.

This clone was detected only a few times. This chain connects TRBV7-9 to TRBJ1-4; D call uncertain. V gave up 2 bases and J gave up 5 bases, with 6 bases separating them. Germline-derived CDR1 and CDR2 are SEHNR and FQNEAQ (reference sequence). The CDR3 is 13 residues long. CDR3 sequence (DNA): TGTGCCAGCAGCTTAAAAGGGAATGAAAAACTGTTTTTT. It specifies CASSLKGNEKLFF.

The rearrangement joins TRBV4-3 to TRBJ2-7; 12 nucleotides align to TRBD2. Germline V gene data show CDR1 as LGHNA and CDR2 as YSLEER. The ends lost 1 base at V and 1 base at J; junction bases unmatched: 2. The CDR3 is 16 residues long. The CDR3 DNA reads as TGCGCCAGCAGCCAAGCCCTAGCGGGAGGGTCCTACGAGCAGTACTTC. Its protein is CASSQALAGGSYEQYF.

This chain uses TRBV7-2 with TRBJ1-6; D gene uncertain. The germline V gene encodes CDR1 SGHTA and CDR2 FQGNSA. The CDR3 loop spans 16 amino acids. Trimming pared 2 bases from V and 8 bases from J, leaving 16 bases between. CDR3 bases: TGTGCCAGCAGCTTAACCTCGGGGTTTTACGATTCACCCCTCCACTTT. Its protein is CASSLTSGFYDSPLHF.

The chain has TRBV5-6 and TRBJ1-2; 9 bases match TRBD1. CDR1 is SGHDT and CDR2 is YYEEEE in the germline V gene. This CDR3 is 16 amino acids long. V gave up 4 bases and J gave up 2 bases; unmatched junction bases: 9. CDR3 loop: CASSPIPGQGNYGYTF. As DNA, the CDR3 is TGTGCCAGCAGCCCCATCCCGGGACAGGGAAACTATGGCTACACCTTC.

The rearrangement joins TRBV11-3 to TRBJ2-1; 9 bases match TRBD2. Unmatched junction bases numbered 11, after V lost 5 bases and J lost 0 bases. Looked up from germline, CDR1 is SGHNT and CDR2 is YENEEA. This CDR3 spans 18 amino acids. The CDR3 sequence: CASSPGSTSGLSYNEQFF. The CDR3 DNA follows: TGTGCCAGCAGCCCGGGGTCGACTAGCGGTCTCTCCTACAATGAGCAGTTCTTC.

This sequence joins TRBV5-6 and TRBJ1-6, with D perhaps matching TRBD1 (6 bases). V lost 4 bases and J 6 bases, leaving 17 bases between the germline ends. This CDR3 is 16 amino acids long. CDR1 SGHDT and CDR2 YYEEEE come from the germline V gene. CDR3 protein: CASSPQGDLLNSPLHF. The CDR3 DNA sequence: TGTGCCAGCAGCCCACAGGGCGATCTACTTAATTCACCCCTCCACTTT.

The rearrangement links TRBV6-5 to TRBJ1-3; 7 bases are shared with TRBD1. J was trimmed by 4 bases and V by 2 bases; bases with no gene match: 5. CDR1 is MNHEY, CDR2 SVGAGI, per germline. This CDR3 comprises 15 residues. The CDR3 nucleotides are TGTGCCAGCAGTTACGGGACAGTGCGCGGAAACACCATATATTTT. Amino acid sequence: CASSYGTVRGNTIYF.

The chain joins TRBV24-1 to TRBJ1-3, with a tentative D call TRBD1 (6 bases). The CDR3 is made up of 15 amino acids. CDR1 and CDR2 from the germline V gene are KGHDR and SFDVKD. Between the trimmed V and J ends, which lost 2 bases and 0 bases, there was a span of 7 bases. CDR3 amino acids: CATSDSQGSGNTIYF. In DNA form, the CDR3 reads TGTGCCACCAGTGATTCACAGGGCTCTGGAAACACCATATATTTT.